The 17 T cell receptor beta chains given below trace back to one sample, sequenced in a study of blood T cells in healthy people across ages. A second PCR, run for roughly 7 to 11 cycles, used a sample-barcoded 5' primer plus a J-beta primer mix. TCRdb itself ran the 5' RACE reads through MiXCR, one entry per CDR3 protein. The sample consists of hundreds of thousands of distinct CDR3 sequences, less than 25% of them appearing once. These data were likewise used in another study, on T cells of mothers and their children.

The sample was blood. The receptors were sampled from a boy younger than 18 in good health.

The sample holds a few counts of this clonotype. J is TRBJ1-4 and V is TRBV27; D possibly corresponds to TRBD1 (5 bases). Between the trimmed V and J ends, which lost 4 bases and 2 bases, there was a span of 17 bases. The CDR3 is 17 residues long. The germline CDR1 and CDR2 sequences are MNHEY and SMNVEV (reference sequence). The CDR3 reads CASSSLWGGKTNEKLFF. The CDR3 DNA follows: TGTGCCAGCAGTTCCCTTTGGGGGGGGAAGACTAATGAAAAACTGTTTTTT.

CDR3 in DNA: TGTGCCAGCAGTTCCTACAGGGGACAGACCCAGTACTTC. Amino acid sequence: CASSSYRGQTQYF. This chain joins TRBV7-3 and TRBJ2-5, with 7 bases matching TRBD1. CDR3 length equals 13 residues. The trim removed 6 bases at V and 6 bases at J, leaving 7 bases unmatched. Germline V lookup: CDR1 SGHTA, CDR2 FQGTGA.

The rearrangement uses TRBV7-9 and TRBJ2-5; no definite D call. The CDR3 consists of 13 residues. Between the trimmed V and J ends, which lost 5 bases and 4 bases, there was a span of 11 bases. Germline V gene lookup returns CDR1 SEHNR and CDR2 FQNEAQ (reference sequence). Written as DNA, the CDR3 is TGTGCCAGCAGCAATACGAGCTTAGAGACCCAGTACTTC. Residues: CASSNTSLETQYF.

V usage is TRBV20-1 and J usage is TRBJ2-6, with TRBD2 identical over 12 bases. CDR1 is DFQATT and CDR2 is SNEGSKA in the germline V gene (reference sequence). Trimming at V came to 0 bases and at J to 0 bases, leaving 3 bases not matched to a gene. The CDR3 spans 18 residues. CDR3 bases: TGCAGTGCTAGAGATAAGGGACTAGCGGGCTCTGGGGCCAACGTCCTGACTTTC. Translation gives CSARDKGLAGSGANVLTF.

The V gene is TRBV20-1, the J gene TRBJ2-1, with TRBD2 as a possible D gene (6 bases). The CDR3 sequence is 14 residues long. V was clipped by 3 bases and J by 1 base, with 10 bases between them. Germline assignment: CDR1 DFQATT and CDR2 SNEGSKA (reference sequence). The CDR3 DNA sequence: TGCAGTGCTAGTCGGGGGAGATCCTACAATGAGCAGTTCTTC. This translates into CSASRGRSYNEQFF.

The genes are TRBV27 and TRBJ2-1; D is perhaps TRBD1 (5 bases). The CDR3 is 15 residues long. Germline V gene data show CDR1 as MNHEY and CDR2 as SMNVEV (reference sequence). V gave up 8 bases and J gave up 0 bases, with 14 bases separating them. CDR3 coding DNA: TGTGCCAGCCGCCCGGCGACAGTCTCCTACAATGAGCAGTTCTTC. Encoded protein: CASRPATVSYNEQFF.

The rearrangement joins TRBV28 to TRBJ2-5; D tentatively fits TRBD1 or TRBD2 (5 bases each). The assigned J gene may be wrong: the sequence end matches TRBJ2-7 better. Germline loops: CDR1 MDHEN, CDR2 SYDVKM. The CDR3 covers 16 residues. CDR3 residues: CASSLGVGRINYEQYF. The CDR3 DNA reads as TGTGCCAGCAGTTTGGGGGTTGGCAGGATCAATTACGAGCAGTACTTC.

The V call is TRBV27, the J call TRBJ2-3; the D is unclear. V was clipped by 4 bases and J by 2 bases, with 7 bases between them. Germline V lookup: CDR1 MNHEY, CDR2 SMNVEV (reference sequence). CDR3 length equals 13 residues. CDR3 in DNA: TGTGCCAGCAGTTCTATCCTCACAGATACGCAGTATTTT. This translates into CASSSILTDTQYF.

Regarding this clonotype: At one boundary the junction diverges from the germline segment, which might be a read error. This chain links TRBV2 with TRBJ1-1; possibly TRBD1 for D (5 bases). The germline V gene has CDR1 SNHLY and CDR2 FYNNEI. CDR3 length: 13 amino acids. CDR3 amino acids: CAARREVNTEAFF. In DNA form, the CDR3 reads TGTGCCGCGCGCAGGGAGGTGAACACTGAGGCTTTCTTT.

This clonotype was recorded a few times. The V gene is TRBV6-5, the J gene TRBJ1-1; possibly TRBD1 for D (6 bases). There are 15 residues in the CDR3. The germline V gene has CDR1 MNHEY and CDR2 SVGAGI. Trimming stripped 2 bases from V and 5 bases from J, with 15 bases between. The chain's CDR3 is CASSYLSQGSTEAFF. CDR3 DNA: TGTGCCAGCAGTTACCTATCTCAGGGGTCGACTGAAGCTTTCTTT.

The V gene is TRBV18, the J gene TRBJ2-1; TRBD2 agrees at 9 bases. Germline loops: CDR1 KGHSH, CDR2 LQKENI. Trimming at V came to 5 bases and at J to 4 bases, leaving 6 bases not matched to a gene. The CDR3 runs 15 residues. The CDR3 DNA reads as TGTGCCAGCTCATCTCCGGGACTAGCTTACAATGAGCAGTTCTTC. Protein sequence: CASSSPGLAYNEQFF.

The chain is built from TRBV20-1 and TRBJ2-5; TRBD1 is a possible D gene (6 bases). V was trimmed by 6 bases and J by 0 bases, leaving 14 bases between them. The germline V gene encodes CDR1 DFQATT and CDR2 SNEGSKA (reference sequence). The CDR3 spans 14 residues. In nucleotides, the CDR3 is TGCAGTGCCAACAGGGACGCGTACCAAGAGACCCAGTACTTC. This translates into CSANRDAYQETQYF.

This clonotype was observed a handful of times. This chain joins TRBV20-1 and TRBJ2-1; TRBD2 matches at 11 bases. Germline trimming cut 7 bases from V and 4 bases from J; bases unmatched to any gene: 3. The CDR3 contains 13 residues. Germline values: CDR1 DFQATT, CDR2 SNEGSKA (reference sequence). The CDR3 nucleotides are TGCAGTGTTAGCGGGGGGGAGTACAATGAGCAGTTCTTC. This sequence encodes CSVSGGEYNEQFF.

The chain has TRBV20-1 and TRBJ1-2; 8 bases fit TRBD1. Trimming at V came to 6 bases and at J to 0 bases, leaving 3 bases not matched to a gene. This CDR3 is 13 amino acids long. Germline V gives CDR1 DFQATT, CDR2 SNEGSKA (reference sequence). The chain's CDR3 is CSAVQGANYGYTF. Here the CDR3 DNA reads TGCAGTGCCGTACAGGGGGCTAACTATGGCTACACCTTC.

The CDR3 nucleotides are TGCAGCGTGTCTAGCGGGATCTCCTACGAGCAGTACTTC. It codes for CSVSSGISYEQYF. This chain joins TRBV29-1 and TRBJ2-7; 9 bases are a match to TRBD2. Germline CDR1 is SQVTM and CDR2 is ANQGSEA. The CDR3 extends over 13 amino acids. The junction had 3 bases not matched to a gene; V was cut back by 6 bases and J by 0 bases.

This clonotype was recorded a few times. The chain carries TRBV10-3 and TRBJ2-5, with D uncertain. The length of the CDR3 is 13 residues. Germline CDR1 reads ENHRY; CDR2 reads SYGVKD. Trimming removed 1 base from V and 4 bases from J, with 7 bases in between. This CDR3 reads CAISEYSAETQYF. DNA of the CDR3: TGTGCCATCAGTGAGTACAGCGCAGAGACCCAGTACTTC.

This clonotype has just a few counts. The chain is built from TRBV29-1 and TRBJ2-7, with 9 bases fitting TRBD1. CDR1 is SQVTM and CDR2 is ANQGSEA in the germline V gene. CDR3 size: 13 residues. Trimming at V came to 3 bases and at J to 4 bases, leaving 4 bases not matched to a gene. The CDR3 protein is CSVEDRGLYEQYF. CDR3 bases: TGCAGCGTTGAGGACAGGGGCCTATACGAGCAGTACTTC.